This TCR beta chain was captured by sequencing in a study of T-cell reconstitution after alpha-beta-depleted transplantation in children. General study points: Some patients showed high day-60 TCRbeta diversity, which derived from surviving recipient T cells and thymic progenitors. Alpha-beta T cells present about two months after transplant were reported to originate from several hundred expanded graft clones. T-cell counts and diversity at one year post-transplant came mainly from newly produced T cells.

In the case of this clonotype: Its antigen is not identified.

Using unique molecular identifiers, the investigators prepared the TCRbeta library. Each CDR3 protein gets one entry after TCRdb re-called the PCR reads with MiXCR. This repertoire shows about 250,000 distinct CDR3 sequences, about 24% found once; its top ten account for 4.5% to 5.5%. V shed 2 bases, J shed 2 bases, and the junction held 8 bases outside the gene matches. The germline V gene encodes CDR1 SGHTA and CDR2 FQGNSA. There are 16 residues in the CDR3. Sequenced here: PBMCs, mostly from graft donor cells, sampled 360 days after TCRalphabeta/CD19-depleted stem cell transplant. The TCR was taken from a female patient aged 2 to 10 who had a stem cell transplant for congenital amegakaryocytic thrombocytopenia, so the T cells may come from the graft donor. V gene TRBV7-2 combines with J gene TRBJ1-2; 7 bases are a match to TRBD1. The CDR3 DNA reads as TGTGCCAGCAGCTTACGGTCGGGACAGAAGAACTATGGCTACACCTTC. This codes for CASSLRSGQKNYGYTF.